Detailed here is one T cell receptor (beta chain). The CDR3 consists of 15 residues. Looked up from germline, CDR1 is SGHRS and CDR2 is YFSETQ. V lost 0 bases to trimming and J lost 5 bases, with 14 bases between them. The table came from immunoSEQ multiplex PCR; TCRdb's copy has only in-frame clones and leaves some out. The sample carries about 660,000 clones, more than 75% recorded once. This entry belongs to a study of shared T cell receptors in the human thymus. This sample was shared with a second study, whose subject was human thymus T cells. That study reports: In corrective heart surgery, resections were taken, and these provided the thymus tissue. Apparent bias marked the V and J gene usage of thymic and blood repertoires. In unrelated individuals, thymic repertoires overlapped highly, according to related research.

This chain joins TRBV5-1 and TRBJ2-5, with D unclear. The TCR sequence derives from a boy in the first two years of life with a congenital heart defect. The sample taken for sequencing was thymocytes. The CDR3 region has the DNA TGCGCCAGCAGCTTGGGCCCCCTAGGTCAGGAGACCCAGTACTTC. Protein: CASSLGPLGQETQYF.